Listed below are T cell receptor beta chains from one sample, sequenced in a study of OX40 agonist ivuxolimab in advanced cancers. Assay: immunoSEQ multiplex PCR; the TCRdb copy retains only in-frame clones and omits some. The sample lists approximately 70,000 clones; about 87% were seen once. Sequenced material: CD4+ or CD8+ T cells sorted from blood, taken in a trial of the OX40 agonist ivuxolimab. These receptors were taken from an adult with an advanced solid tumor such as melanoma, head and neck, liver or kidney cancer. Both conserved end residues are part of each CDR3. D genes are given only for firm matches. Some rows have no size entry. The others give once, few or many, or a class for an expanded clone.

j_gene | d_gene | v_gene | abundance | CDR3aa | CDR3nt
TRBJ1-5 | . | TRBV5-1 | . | CASSLWGGEPQHF | TGCGCCAGCAGCTTATGGGGGGGGGAGCCCCAGCATTTT
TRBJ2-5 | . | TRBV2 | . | CASSESEEREPTYF | TGTGCCAGCAGTGAATCTGAGGAACGCGAGCCTACGTACTTC
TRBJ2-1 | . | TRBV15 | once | CATSRAGTYNEQFF | TGTGCCACCAGCAGGGCGGGGACCTACAATGAGCAGTTCTTC
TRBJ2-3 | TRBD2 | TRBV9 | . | CASSLYNRGGTDTQYF | TGTGCCAGCAGCCTTTATAATCGGGGGGGCACAGATACGCAGTATTTT
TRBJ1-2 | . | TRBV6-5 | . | CASSYSGAGVYGYTF | TGTGCCAGCAGTTACTCGGGGGCGGGGGTCTATGGCTACACCTTC
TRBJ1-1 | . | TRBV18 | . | CASSPEGGSGTEAFF | TGTGCCAGCTCACCGGAGGGGGGAAGTGGGACTGAAGCTTTCTTT
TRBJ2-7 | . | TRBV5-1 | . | CASSLGGLSYEQYF | TGCGCCAGCAGCTTAGGGGGTCTCTCCTACGAGCAGTACTTC
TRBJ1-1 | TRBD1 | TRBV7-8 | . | CASSRIGGVPTEAFF | TGTGCCAGCAGCAGAATAGGGGGCGTCCCCACTGAAGCTTTCTTT
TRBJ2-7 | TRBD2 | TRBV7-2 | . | CASSMREGEQYF | TGTGCCAGCAGCATGAGGGAGGGCGAGCAGTACTTC
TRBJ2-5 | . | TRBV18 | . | CASSPDETQYF | TGTGCCAGCTCACCCGACGAGACCCAGTACTTC
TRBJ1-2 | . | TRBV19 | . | CASSIRAASFGGYTF | TGTGCCAGTAGTATAAGGGCTGCTTCCTTTGGTGGCTACACCTTC
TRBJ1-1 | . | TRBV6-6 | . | CASSYSFIGGTEAFF | TGTGCCAGCAGTTACTCTTTTATTGGGGGGACTGAAGCTTTCTTT
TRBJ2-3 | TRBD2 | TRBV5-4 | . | CASSFPPSGGGGDTQYF | TGTGCCAGCAGCTTCCCTCCTAGCGGGGGGGGCGGGGATACGCAGTATTTT
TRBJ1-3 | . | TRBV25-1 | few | CASSEPGGEGNTIYF | TGTGCCAGCAGTGAACCTGGGGGGGAAGGAAACACCATATATTTT
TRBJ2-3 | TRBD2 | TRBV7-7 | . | CASSFSGVTDTQYF | TGTGCCAGCAGCTTTAGCGGGGTGACAGATACGCAGTATTTT
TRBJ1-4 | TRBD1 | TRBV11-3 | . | CASSHRGPNEKLFF | TGTGCCAGCAGCCACAGGGGCCCTAATGAAAAACTGTTTTTT
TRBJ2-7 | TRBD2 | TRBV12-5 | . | CASGWKGLAGIQTYEQYF | TGTGCTAGTGGTTGGAAAGGACTAGCGGGAATACAAACCTACGAGCAGTACTTC
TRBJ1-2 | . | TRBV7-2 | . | CASSLVRGGGYTF | TGTGCCAGCAGCTTAGTGCGGGGTGGGGGCTACACCTTC
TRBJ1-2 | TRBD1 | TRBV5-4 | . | CASSSGQDYGYTF | TGTGCCAGCAGCTCGGGACAGGATTATGGCTACACCTTC
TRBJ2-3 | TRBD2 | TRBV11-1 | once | CASSPGTSGLYTDTQYF | TGTGCCAGCAGCCCCGGGACTAGCGGGCTTTACACAGATACGCAGTATTTT
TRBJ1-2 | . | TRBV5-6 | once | CASSLEGPHTF | TGTGCCAGCAGCTTGGAAGGCCCCCACACCTTC
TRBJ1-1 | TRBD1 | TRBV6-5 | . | CASTPRQGVNTEAFF | TGTGCCAGCACCCCCCGACAGGGTGTGAACACTGAAGCTTTCTTT
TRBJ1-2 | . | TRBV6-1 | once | CASRAGRSDSGYTF | TGTGCCAGCAGGGCGGGCAGATCCGATTCTGGCTACACCTTC
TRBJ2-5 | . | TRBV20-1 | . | CSASPVETQYF | TGCAGTGCTTCCCCGGTGGAGACCCAGTACTTC
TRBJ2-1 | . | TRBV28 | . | CASSFVSPGSYNEQFF | TGTGCCAGCAGTTTTGTCTCGCCAGGGTCCTACAATGAGCAGTTCTTC
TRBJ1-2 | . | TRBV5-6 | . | CASSPVGANYGYTF | TGTGCCAGCAGCCCGGTAGGAGCTAACTATGGCTACACCTTC
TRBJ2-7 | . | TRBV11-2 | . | CASSERGSSYEQYF | TGTGCCAGCAGCGAAAGAGGGAGCTCCTACGAGCAGTACTTC
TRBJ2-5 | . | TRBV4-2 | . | CASRPSLSEGTQYF | TGTGCCAGCAGACCCAGCCTATCCGAGGGAACCCAGTACTTC
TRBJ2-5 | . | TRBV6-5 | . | CASSYSNVQETQYF | TGTGCCAGCAGTTACTCGAATGTACAAGAGACCCAGTACTTC
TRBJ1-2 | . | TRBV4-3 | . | CASSQDRSRTHGYTF | TGCGCCAGCAGCCAAGATCGTTCCAGGACCCATGGCTACACCTTC
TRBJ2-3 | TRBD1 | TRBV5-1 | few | CASSGTVRTDTQYF | TGCGCCAGCAGCGGGACAGTTAGAACAGATACGCAGTATTTT
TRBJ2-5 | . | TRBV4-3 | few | CASSQGLSGQETQYF | TGCGCCAGCAGCCAAGGGCTGTCAGGGCAAGAGACCCAGTACTTC
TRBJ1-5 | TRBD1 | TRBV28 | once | CASSLPDRGNQPQHF | TGTGCCAGCAGTTTACCAGACAGGGGGAATCAGCCCCAGCATTTT
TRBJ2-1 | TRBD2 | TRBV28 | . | CASRPGLAGHEQFF | TGTGCCAGCAGGCCAGGACTAGCGGGACATGAGCAGTTCTTC
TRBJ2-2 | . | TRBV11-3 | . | CASSLGRATTGELFF | TGTGCCAGCAGCTTAGGCAGGGCAACTACTGGGGAGCTGTTTTTT
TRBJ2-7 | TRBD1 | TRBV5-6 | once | CASSLDIQGALYEQYF | TGTGCCAGCAGCTTGGATATACAGGGGGCTCTGTACGAGCAGTACTTC
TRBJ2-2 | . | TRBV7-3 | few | CASSLTSVPGEGELFF | TGTGCCAGCAGCTTAACGAGCGTGCCAGGGGAAGGGGAGCTGTTTTTT
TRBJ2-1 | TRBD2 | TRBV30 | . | CAWSVLGTSGGAYNEQFF | TGTGCCTGGAGTGTACTGGGGACTAGCGGGGGCGCCTACAATGAGCAGTTCTTC
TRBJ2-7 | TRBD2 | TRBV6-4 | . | CASSKTSGEYEQYF | TGTGCCAGCAGCAAGACTAGCGGGGAATACGAGCAGTACTTC
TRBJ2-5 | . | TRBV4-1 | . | CASSQVRPQETQYF | TGCGCCAGCAGCCAAGTCAGGCCACAAGAGACCCAGTACTTC
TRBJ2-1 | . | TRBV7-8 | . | CASSSRRLVNNEQFF | TGTGCCAGCAGCTCCAGGCGGCTAGTCAACAATGAGCAGTTCTTC
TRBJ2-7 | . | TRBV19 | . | CASSPVWNSYEQYF | TGTGCCAGTAGTCCAGTGTGGAACTCCTACGAGCAGTACTTC
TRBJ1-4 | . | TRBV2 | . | CASTQGRINEKLFF | TGTGCCAGCACCCAGGGACGGATAAATGAAAAACTGTTTTTT
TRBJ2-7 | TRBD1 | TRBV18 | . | CASSPFAQGTGFYEQYF | TGTGCCAGCTCACCCTTCGCTCAAGGGACAGGGTTTTACGAGCAGTACTTC
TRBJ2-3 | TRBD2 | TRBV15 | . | CATSRDRDGRADF | TGTGCCACCAGCAGAGATCGGGACGGGAGGGCGGATTTT
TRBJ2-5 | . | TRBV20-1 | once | CSASSKETQYF | TGCAGTGCTAGTAGTAAGGAGACCCAGTACTTC
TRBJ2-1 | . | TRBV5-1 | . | CASSLGVLGYEQFF | TGCGCCAGCAGCTTGGGGGTACTGGGCTATGAGCAGTTCTTC
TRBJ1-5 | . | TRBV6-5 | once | CASQINREGDQPQHF | TGTGCCAGCCAAATCAACAGGGAAGGGGATCAGCCCCAGCATTTT
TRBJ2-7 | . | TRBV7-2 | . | CASSFSGAAYEQYF | TGTGCCAGCAGCTTCTCCGGGGCGGCCTACGAGCAGTACTTC
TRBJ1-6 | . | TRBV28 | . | CASSSRKNSPLHF | TGTGCCAGCAGTTCCAGAAAGAATTCACCCCTCCACTTT
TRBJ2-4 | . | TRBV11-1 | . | CASSLALGGEIKNIQYF | TGTGCCAGCAGCTTAGCGCTTGGCGGGGAAATTAAAAACATTCAGTACTTC
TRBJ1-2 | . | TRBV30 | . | CAWSARGAQEYNGYTF | TGTGCCTGGAGTGCCCGTGGAGCCCAGGAATATAATGGCTACACCTTC
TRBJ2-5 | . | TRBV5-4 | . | CASSLQDQETQHF | TGTGCCAGCAGCTTGCAGGACCAAGAGACCCAGCACTTC
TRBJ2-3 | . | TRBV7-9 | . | CASTLGGSTDTQYF | TGTGCCAGCACACTGGGGGGAAGCACAGATACGCAGTATTTT
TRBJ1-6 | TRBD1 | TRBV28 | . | CASSTGTGFNSPLHF | TGTGCCAGCAGTACCGGGACAGGGTTTAATTCACCCCTCCACTTT